The 8 T cell receptor beta chains listed next were all sequenced from one sample in a study of T cell responses to AZD1222 COVID-19 vaccine. Method: immunoSEQ multiplex PCR; TCRdb's copy keeps in-frame clones and lacks some. The sample lists some 74,000 clones; 70% to 90% were seen once. Sequenced material: peripheral blood, taken 28 days after the second AZD1222 dose. These receptors all come from an adult who received the AZD1222 COVID-19 vaccine.

The rearrangement links TRBV6-5 to TRBJ1-2; possibly TRBD1 for D (6 bases). Trimming took off 5 bases at V and 2 bases at J, with 15 bases between the two ends. CDR3 size: 15 residues. Germline-derived CDR1 and CDR2 are MNHEY and SVGAGI. The CDR3 coding sequence is TGTGCCAGCAGTCCCACAGGGCGAGTCAACTATGGCTACACCTTC. The encoded protein is CASSPTGRVNYGYTF.

The V and J genes are TRBV7-9 and TRBJ2-1; no clear D gene. Germline V gene sequence: CDR1 SEHNR, CDR2 FQNEAQ (reference sequence). The V end lost 0 bases, the J end lost 8 bases, and 2 bases lay between the germline ends. The CDR3 is 11 amino acids. The CDR3 spells CASSLAHEQFF. The CDR3 nucleotides read TGTGCCAGCAGCTTAGCCCATGAGCAGTTCTTC.

The rearrangement joins TRBV7-3 to TRBJ2-1; perhaps TRBD1 as D (5 bases). V lost 4 bases and J 2 bases, leaving 15 bases between the germline ends. In germline, CDR1 is SGHTA, CDR2 FQGTGA. This CDR3 comprises 16 residues. CDR3 residues: CASSSGPAGPYNEQFF. CDR3 DNA sequence: TGTGCCAGCAGCTCGGGCCCAGCAGGGCCCTACAATGAGCAGTTCTTC.

The rearrangement joins TRBV14 to TRBJ2-6, with D perhaps TRBD1 (6 bases). CDR1 and CDR2 from the germline V gene are SGHDN and FVKESK. The CDR3 consists of 18 residues. V lost 4 bases to trimming and J lost 0 bases, with 16 bases between them. CDR3 region: CASSLDRPEPSGANVLTF. As DNA, the CDR3 is TGTGCCAGCAGCCTTGACAGGCCTGAACCCTCTGGGGCCAACGTCCTGACTTTC.

The V call is TRBV5-6, the J call TRBJ1-6, with no clear D. The CDR3 covers 15 residues. The V gene's germline CDR1 is SGHDT and CDR2 YYEEEE. With 3 bases removed from V and 7 bases from J, the gap between germline ends came to 14 bases. CDR3 DNA sequence: TGTGCCAGCAGCTATGATCCGGGCCCCAATTCACCCCTCCACTTT. It translates to CASSYDPGPNSPLHF.

The chain carries TRBV5-6 and TRBJ1-4; 9 bases are shared with TRBD1. In germline, CDR1 is SGHDT, CDR2 YYEEEE. V trimming: 3 bases; J trimming: 5 bases; junction bases outside the gene matches: 8. The CDR3 covers 16 residues. The CDR3 region has the DNA TGTGCCAGCAGCTCCCTCCAGGACAGGGGAAATGAAAAACTGTTTTTT. It is translated as CASSSLQDRGNEKLFF. The full variable domain, completed using reference TRBV5-6 and TRBJ1-4, is DAGVTQSPTHLIKTRGQQVTLRCSPKSGHDTVSWYQQALGQGPQFIFQYYEEEERQRGNFPDRFSGHQFPNYSSELNVNALLLGDSALYLCASSSLQDRGNEKLFFGSGTQLSVL.

This rearrangement joins TRBV6-5 to TRBJ1-3; TRBD1 matches 9 bases. Germline CDR1 reads MNHEY; CDR2 reads SVGAGI. The CDR3 consists of 16 residues. V lost 0 bases, J lost 0 bases, and 0 bases stayed unmatched. The CDR3 sequence is CASSYSGQGSGNTIYF. Written as DNA, the CDR3 is TGTGCCAGCAGTTACTCGGGACAGGGCTCTGGAAACACCATATATTTT.

This clone was seen a handful of times. V usage is TRBV7-9 and J usage is TRBJ1-1; TRBD1 matches 7 bases. V was pared by 5 bases and J by 4 bases, with 7 bases of the junction left unmatched. Germline assignment: CDR1 SEHNR and CDR2 FQNEAQ (reference sequence). There are 14 residues in the CDR3. The CDR3 DNA follows: TGTGCCAGCAGCCGGGACAGCGGTAGCACTGAAGCTTTCTTT. As protein: CASSRDSGSTEAFF.